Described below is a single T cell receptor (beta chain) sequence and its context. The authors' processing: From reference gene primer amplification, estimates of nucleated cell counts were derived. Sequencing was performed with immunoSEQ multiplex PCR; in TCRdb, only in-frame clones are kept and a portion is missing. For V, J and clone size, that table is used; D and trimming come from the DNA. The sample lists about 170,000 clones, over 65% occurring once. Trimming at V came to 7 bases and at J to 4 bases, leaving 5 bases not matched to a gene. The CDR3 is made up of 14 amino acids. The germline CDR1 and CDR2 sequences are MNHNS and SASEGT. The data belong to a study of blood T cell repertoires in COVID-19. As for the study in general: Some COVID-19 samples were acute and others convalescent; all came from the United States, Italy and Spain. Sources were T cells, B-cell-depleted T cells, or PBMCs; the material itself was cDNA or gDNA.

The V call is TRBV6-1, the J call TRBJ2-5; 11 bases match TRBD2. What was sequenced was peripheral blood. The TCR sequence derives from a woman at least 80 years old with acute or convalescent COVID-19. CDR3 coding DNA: TGTGCCAGCAATAGCGGGAGGGCAGGAGAGACCCAGTACTTC. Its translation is CASNSGRAGETQYF.